A single sample is the source of the 32 T cell receptor beta chains below, sequenced in a study of neurological immune-mediated disorders. Time point meaning: longitudinal time-point 2. MiXCR, run by TCRdb on the 5' RACE reads, gives a single entry per CDR3 protein. Of approximately 31,000 distinct CDR3 sequences in the sample, about 12% were seen once. The sequenced material came from PBMCs. Every receptor here comes from a woman aged 40-49 years in good health.

At least ten counts were recorded for this clonotype. The J gene is TRBJ2-1, the V gene TRBV7-8, with D perhaps being TRBD1 or TRBD2 (6 bases each). Germline V CDR1 and CDR2: SGHVS, FQNEAQ. This CDR3 has 13 residues. V lost 4 bases, J lost 8 bases, and 12 bases lay in between. The CDR3 region has the DNA TGTGCCAGCAGCTCCTTTGGGGGGCATGAGCAGTTCTTC. Translation: CASSSFGGHEQFF.

Ten or more counts support this clonotype. V usage is TRBV10-3 and J usage is TRBJ1-4, with D hard to call. The CDR3 has 16 amino acids. V lost 0 bases to trimming and J lost 0 bases, with 8 bases between them. The germline CDR1 and CDR2 sequences are ENHRY and SYGVKD. CDR3 sequence: CAISESKGATNEKLFF. CDR3 bases: TGTGCCATCAGTGAGTCGAAGGGAGCAACTAATGAAAAACTGTTTTTT.

In this sample, this clonotype turned up many times. The chain couples TRBV24-1 to TRBJ2-1; 8 nucleotides match TRBD1. There are 16 residues in the CDR3. With 9 bases clipped from V and 5 bases from J, the junction kept 14 bases outside the gene matches. The germline gives CDR1 KGHDR, CDR2 SFDVKD. This CDR3 is CATADVAGGTDNEQFF. The CDR3 region has the DNA TGTGCCACCGCCGACGTCGCAGGGGGCACCGACAATGAGCAGTTCTTC.

This clonotype occurred many times. This rearrangement joins TRBV5-1 to TRBJ1-3; unclear D gene. V was trimmed by 4 bases and J by 0 bases, leaving 14 bases between them. Germline-derived CDR1 and CDR2 are SGHRS and YFSETQ. The CDR3 is made up of 16 amino acids. DNA of the CDR3: TGCGCCAGCAGCCAAAACGACGGAGTCTCTGGAAACACCATATATTTT. Its translation is CASSQNDGVSGNTIYF.

This clonotype was seen a handful of times. The chain is built from TRBV11-2 and TRBJ2-7; D assignment may be TRBD1 or TRBD2 (5 bases each). Germline CDR1 reads SGHAT; CDR2 reads FQNNGV. The CDR3 covers 11 residues. With 8 bases removed from V and 6 bases from J, the gap between germline ends came to 11 bases. The CDR3 DNA sequence: TGTGCCAGCTCTGGGGGTCCCGAGCAGTACTTC. Its translation is CASSGGPEQYF.

This clonotype was observed many times. The chain carries TRBV20-1 and TRBJ1-5; TRBD1 might be the D (6 bases). There are 13 residues in the CDR3. Per germline, CDR1 DFQATT and CDR2 SNEGSKA (reference sequence). V lost 7 bases to trimming and J lost 0 bases, with 10 bases between them. The CDR3 reads CSVGGLSNQPQHF. The CDR3, as DNA: TGCAGTGTTGGGGGGCTTAGCAATCAGCCCCAGCATTTT.

This clonotype occurred many times. This CDR3 is CASSRAGGPYYNEQFF. The CDR3 nucleotides are TGTGCCAGCAGCCGAGCGGGAGGGCCGTACTACAATGAGCAGTTCTTC. The gene calls are TRBV14 and TRBJ2-1; 10 bases fit TRBD2. There are 16 residues in the CDR3. Germline V lookup: CDR1 SGHDN, CDR2 FVKESK. J lost 3 bases, V lost 4 bases, and 6 bases had no gene match.

Ten or more counts support this clonotype. This rearrangement joins TRBV10-3 to TRBJ2-1; 13 bases align to TRBD2. After removal of 0 bases from V and 1 base from J, the junction contained 9 bases not matched to a gene. The germline gives CDR1 ENHRY, CDR2 SYGVKD. The CDR3 totals 20 residues. As DNA, the CDR3 is TGTGCCATCAGTGAGTCAGAACTAGCGGGGGGGCCCAGGTCCTACAATGAGCAGTTCTTC. It encodes CAISESELAGGPRSYNEQFF.

This clonotype was observed at least ten times. The V call is TRBV7-8, the J call TRBJ1-1; the D gene is possibly TRBD1 (5 bases). Germline V lookup: CDR1 SGHVS, CDR2 FQNEAQ. The CDR3 sequence is 18 residues long. Deletions cut 1 base from V and 0 bases from J, with 18 bases between. The CDR3 reads CASSLVLTSRTMNTEAFF. CDR3 DNA: TGTGCCAGCAGCTTAGTATTGACCTCGAGGACAATGAACACTGAAGCTTTCTTT.

This clonotype was detected many times. V gene TRBV5-6 combines with J gene TRBJ1-5; TRBD1 matches 7 bases. After removal of 4 bases from V and 5 bases from J, the junction contained 6 bases not matched to a gene. This CDR3 contains 14 residues. CDR1 and CDR2 (germline): SGHDT, YYEEEE. DNA of the CDR3: TGTGCCAGCAGCCGGACAGGAGGCGATCAGCCCCAGCATTTT. Its translation: CASSRTGGDQPQHF.

This clonotype was counted many times. The CDR3 DNA reads TGTGCCACCTCCCGGGAGGGGGCCGGCGAGCAGTACTTC. Residues: CATSREGAGEQYF. The chain couples TRBV18 to TRBJ2-7; D may be TRBD2 (8 bases). The V end lost 10 bases, the J end lost 6 bases, and 19 bases lay between the germline ends. This CDR3 has 13 residues. Germline V gene sequence: CDR1 KGHSH, CDR2 LQKENI.

The chain couples TRBV7-8 to TRBJ1-1; D unresolved. This CDR3 region has 14 residues. CDR1 and CDR2 (germline): SGHVS, FQNEAQ. Trimming stripped 3 bases from V and 5 bases from J, with 13 bases between. This CDR3 is CASSFFSGATEAFF. The CDR3 DNA reads TGTGCCAGCAGCTTTTTCAGTGGTGCGACTGAAGCTTTCTTT.

This clonotype was detected many times. The genes are TRBV6-2 or TRBV6-3 and TRBJ2-1; D unresolved. The CDR3 consists of 11 residues. The V and J ends lost 8 bases and 5 bases respectively, with 7 bases between them. Germline CDR1 is MNHEY and CDR2 is SVGEGT. The CDR3 nucleotides read TGTGCCAGCCACAAAAACAATGAGCAGTTCTTC. It is translated as CASHKNNEQFF.

This clonotype appeared a few times. The CDR3 protein is CSAPDPRQTNTGELFF. CDR3 in DNA: TGCAGTGCTCCGGACCCCCGACAGACGAACACCGGGGAGCTGTTTTTT. The V and J genes are TRBV20-1 and TRBJ2-2; D might be TRBD1 (5 bases). The CDR3 consists of 16 residues. The V gene's germline CDR1 is DFQATT and CDR2 SNEGSKA (reference sequence). The germline V and J ends were trimmed by 5 bases and 0 bases, with 16 bases remaining between them.

This clonotype has a count of ten or more. The rearrangement joins TRBV2 to TRBJ2-7; tentatively, D is TRBD1 (6 bases). Between the trimmed V and J ends, which lost 7 bases and 0 bases, there was a span of 13 bases. The germline V gene encodes CDR1 SNHLY and CDR2 FYNNEI. This CDR3 comprises 14 residues. CDR3 nucleotide sequence: TGTGCCAGCAAGTCACAGGGTCACTCCTACGAGCAGTACTTC. Translation: CASKSQGHSYEQYF. The complete variable domain, with remaining parts taken from reference TRBV2 and TRBJ2-7, reads EPEVTQTPSHQVTQMGQEVILRCVPISNHLYFYWYRQILGQKVEFLVSFYNNEISEKSEIFDDQFSVERPDGSNFTLKIRSTKLEDSAMYFCASKSQGHSYEQYFGPGTRLTVT.

By sample fraction, this clonotype is medium-sized (0.01 to 0.1%). A read error may account for a junction end that differs from germline. The V and J genes are TRBV5-1 and TRBJ2-7; no clear D. This CDR3 is built from 11 residues. From germline, CDR1 is SGHRS and CDR2 YFSETQ. The CDR3 sequence: CASSLGYEQYF. CDR3 DNA sequence: TGTGCCAGCAGCTTGGGATACGAGCAGTACTTC.

In the case of this clonotype: With a much larger clone just one base away, this may be a read error. The chain combines TRBV15 with TRBJ1-3, with D maybe TRBD1 (6 bases). Trimming removed 6 bases from V and 6 bases from J, with 15 bases in between. Germline V lookup: CDR1 LNHNV, CDR2 YYDKDF (reference sequence). The CDR3 is 14 residues long. As DNA, the CDR3 is TGTGCCACCAGTAACAGGGTCTTTGTAAACACCATATATTTT. Translated, it gives CATSNRVFVNTIYF.

This clonotype has ten or more counts. V is TRBV5-1 and J is TRBJ2-3; D is perhaps TRBD2 (6 bases). The CDR3 spans 13 residues. Per germline, CDR1 SGHRS and CDR2 YFSETQ. The V gene lost 4 bases and the J gene lost 7 bases, with 13 bases spanning the gap. The chain's CDR3 is CASSGASAHTQYF. The CDR3 region has the DNA TGCGCCAGCAGCGGGGCTAGCGCACATACGCAGTATTTT.

This clonotype was recorded at least ten times. The rearrangement joins TRBV2 to TRBJ2-5; 7 positions match TRBD1. The CDR3 sequence is 11 residues long. V was pared by 3 bases and J by 11 bases, with 3 bases of the junction left unmatched. Germline V lookup: CDR1 SNHLY, CDR2 FYNNEI. CDR3 DNA: TGTGCCAGCAGTGAGGTGGACAGGCAGTACTTC. Translating gives CASSEVDRQYF.

This clonotype was picked up many times. V usage is TRBV5-1 and J usage is TRBJ1-1; D not certain. The ends were cut back, 4 bases at V and 1 base at J, with 11 bases in the middle. This CDR3 region has 14 residues. From germline, CDR1 is SGHRS and CDR2 YFSETQ. The CDR3 DNA reads TGCGCCAGCAGCGACCCAGGTGGGAACACTGAAGCTTTCTTT. This translates into CASSDPGGNTEAFF.

This clonotype was seen repeatedly, ten times or more. The chain links TRBV12-3 or TRBV12-4 to TRBJ2-5; 12 bases match TRBD2. The CDR3 has 19 amino acids. Trimming at V came to 4 bases and at J to 3 bases, leaving 15 bases not matched to a gene. The CDR3 here is CASSSGGRLWTSGEETQYF. For the CDR3, the DNA is TGTGCCAGCAGTTCCGGTGGGCGGCTTTGGACTAGCGGGGAAGAGACCCAGTACTTC.

This clonotype was counted many times. The V call is TRBV5-1, the J call TRBJ2-5, with unresolved D. Germline values: CDR1 SGHRS, CDR2 YFSETQ. The CDR3 is 11 amino acids. V lost 4 bases and J 3 bases, leaving 4 bases between the germline ends. The DNA for the CDR3 is TGCGCCAGCAGCCTGGAAGAGACCCAGTACTTC. It specifies CASSLEETQYF.

To note about this clonotype: A single base separates this from a much larger clone, so it may be a read error. The chain carries TRBV11-2 and TRBJ2-2; 9 bases agree with TRBD2. Looked up from germline, CDR1 is SGHAT and CDR2 is FQNNGV. This CDR3 region has 16 residues. CDR3 residues: CVSSSRLAVNTGELFF. CDR3 DNA: TGTGTCAGCAGCTCACGACTAGCGGTGAACACCGGGGAGCTGTTTTTT.

This clonotype showed up many times. V and J are TRBV11-2 and TRBJ2-1; the D is unclear. The CDR3 has 13 residues. Germline V gene sequence: CDR1 SGHAT, CDR2 FQNNGV. Trimming took off 1 base at V and 2 bases at J, with 3 bases between the two ends. This chain's CDR3 is CASSLGAYNEQFF. CDR3 nucleotide sequence: TGTGCCAGCAGCTTAGGTGCCTACAATGAGCAGTTCTTC.

This clonotype was seen at least ten times. The rearrangement uses TRBV5-1 and TRBJ2-7; 8 bases are a match to TRBD1. J gave up 5 bases and V 5 bases, and 9 bases lay outside the gene matches. The CDR3 has 14 amino acids. The germline gives CDR1 SGHRS, CDR2 YFSETQ. The DNA for the CDR3 is TGCGCCAGCAGATCGACAGGGGTGCTCCACGAGCAGTACTTC. Translating it yields CASRSTGVLHEQYF.

This clonotype showed up many times. The chain combines TRBV6-2 or TRBV6-3 with TRBJ2-5, with D perhaps TRBD1 (5 bases). Germline values: CDR1 MNHEY, CDR2 SVGEGT. The CDR3 totals 14 residues. V lost 6 bases and J 1 base, leaving 12 bases between the germline ends. Here the CDR3 reads CASSNLQVQETQYF. DNA for the CDR3: TGTGCCAGCAGCAATCTACAGGTCCAAGAGACCCAGTACTTC.

This clonotype occurred a few times. The chain links TRBV5-1 to TRBJ2-7; 8 bases map to TRBD2. There are 16 residues in the CDR3. The trim removed 4 bases at V and 0 bases at J, leaving 9 bases unmatched. Germline V gene data show CDR1 as SGHRS and CDR2 as YFSETQ. Here the CDR3 DNA reads TGCGCCAGCAGCCGAGCTTCGGGGGGGGTCTCCTACGAGCAGTACTTC. Its translation is CASSRASGGVSYEQYF.

This clonotype came up many times. The chain uses TRBV6-2 or TRBV6-3 and TRBJ1-2; D not certain. Germline values: CDR1 MNHEY, CDR2 SVGEGT. The CDR3 has 15 residues. Trimming took 5 bases from V and 4 from J, leaving 17 bases between them. CDR3 sequence reads: CASSLTLDGTYGYTF. Here the CDR3 DNA reads TGTGCCAGCAGTCTCACCCTTGACGGTACCTATGGCTACACCTTC.

This clonotype was seen at least ten times. The chain is built from TRBV12-3 or TRBV12-4 and TRBJ1-5; TRBD1 matches 8 bases. V lost 6 bases, J lost 4 bases, and 5 bases stayed unmatched. The CDR3 is 14 amino acids. The CDR3 reads CASSPGQANQPQHF. The CDR3 DNA sequence: TGTGCCAGCAGCCCGGGACAGGCTAATCAGCCCCAGCATTTT.

This clonotype was detected a few times. The rearrangement uses TRBV9 and TRBJ1-2; the D is unclear. Germline CDR1 reads SGDLS; CDR2 reads YYNGEE. The CDR3 length is 15 residues. V dropped 3 bases and J dropped 0 bases, with 12 bases sitting between them. The CDR3 loop is CASSARVGANYGYTF. The DNA of the CDR3 is TGTGCCAGCAGCGCCCGGGTCGGCGCTAACTATGGCTACACCTTC.

This clonotype was recorded many times. The chain employs TRBV20-1 and TRBJ2-1, with unresolved D. Germline values: CDR1 DFQATT, CDR2 SNEGSKA (reference sequence). CDR3 length: 11 residues. V lost 6 bases and J lost 7, with 10 bases in between. The chain's CDR3 is CSAERPNEQFF. The CDR3 DNA is TGCAGTGCGGAGCGACCGAATGAGCAGTTCTTC.

In regard to this clonotype: The junction shows a germline mismatch at one end, possibly a read error. The rearrangement joins TRBV5-6 to TRBJ2-3, with D unresolved. The CDR3 is 13 amino acids. CDR1 and CDR2 from the germline V gene are SGHDT and YYEEEE. The chain's CDR3 is CASSFDRTDTQYF. For the CDR3, the DNA is TGTGCCAGTAGCTTCGACCGCACAGATACGCAGTATTTT.